This TCR beta chain was captured in a study of T cells in Graves' hyperthyroidism and ophthalmopathy. Regarding the study as a whole: Most thyroid-expanded clonotypes above 0.001 were also found in blood.

RNA transcripts provided the source from which TCR beta CDR3 regions were amplified. Carried out on the TCR CDR3, a first-round RT-PCR used the HTBI primer set. TCRdb recomputed calls from the multiplex PCR reads with MiXCR, one row per CDR3 protein. The sample has a few hundred thousand distinct CDR3 sequences, approximately 15% seen once. This clonotype was seen a few times. The antigen remains undetermined. This may come from a read error, since a much larger clone is one base off. The receptor's source is a woman in her twenties or thirties with Graves' hyperthyroidism that later progressed to Graves' ophthalmopathy. The sample taken for sequencing was blood.

The DNA of the CDR3 is TGCACTGCTAGAGCAAGATTTTCCAGCACTGAAGCTTTCTTT. Translating it yields CTARARFSSTEAFF. The chain joins TRBV20-1 to TRBJ1-1, with unresolved D. CDR1 DFQATT and CDR2 SNEGSKA come from the germline V gene (reference sequence). CDR3 length: 14 residues.